This T cell receptor beta chain was captured in a study of OX40 agonist ivuxolimab in advanced cancers. Study information: As their treatment, patients were administered ivuxolimab, an agonistic anti-OX40 (CD134) antibody. Study outcomes and limitations: Dosing at 0.1 to 3.0 mg/kg was accompanied by clonal expansion of CD4+ and CD8+ blood T cells by week 6. In the 0.1-3.0 mg/kg groups, partial responders showed among the lowest expansion.

This clone occurred a few times. Its antigen is undetermined. Clones were sequenced by immunoSEQ multiplex PCR, and TCRdb holds only the in-frame ones, with some missing. Of around 60,000 clones listed, roughly 80% were seen once; the top ten hold around 2.1%. The sample was CD4+ or CD8+ T cells sorted from blood, taken in a trial of the OX40 agonist ivuxolimab. The clonotype was recovered from an adult with an advanced solid tumor such as melanoma, head and neck, liver or kidney cancer.

CDR3 loop: CASSLTPAGNQPQHF. For the CDR3, the DNA is TGTGCCAGCAGTCTAACACCGGCGGGCAATCAGCCCCAGCATTTT. The chain employs TRBV11-2 and TRBJ1-5; D unresolved. Germline CDR1 reads SGHAT; CDR2 reads FQNNGV. Trimming left V 6 bases short and J 2 bases short, with 14 bases between. CDR3 length: 15 amino acids.